The rows below give T cell receptor beta chains drawn from one sample of a study of blood T cell repertoires in COVID-19. The table came from immunoSEQ multiplex PCR; TCRdb's copy has only in-frame clones and leaves some out. This table holds about 10,000 clones, 80% to 90% found once. The sequenced material came from peripheral blood. These receptors were collected from a human donor in a cohort sampled during active COVID-19. Each CDR3 is given with its conserved first and last residue. Each record gives: V gene, D gene, CDR3 length, J gene, clone size, CDR3 DNA, CDR3 protein. D genes are given only for firm matches. Clone size, where shown, is once, few, many, or a class for clones that have expanded.

TRBV6-5	NA	14	TRBJ1-6	NA	TGTGCCAGCAGGCCAGGGGTGGCTCGGTCACCCCTCCACTTT	CASRPGVARSPLHF
TRBV7-8	NA	16	TRBJ1-5	NA	TGTGCCAGCAGCTTAGCGCAGGGCGGGGGCAATCAGCCCCAGCATTTT	CASSLAQGGGNQPQHF
TRBV9	NA	15	TRBJ1-3	NA	TGTGCCAGCAGCGGGACGGGGGTCTCTGGAAACACCATATATTTT	CASSGTGVSGNTIYF
TRBV18	NA	14	TRBJ2-2	NA	TGTGCCAGCTCACCACGGGGGGACACCGGGGAGCTGTTTTTT	CASSPRGDTGELFF
TRBV28	NA	18	TRBJ1-6	NA	TGTGCCAGCCTGGGGGGGGACCCGACGTTGATTAATAATTCACCCCTCCACTTT	CASLGGDPTLINNSPLHF
TRBV11-2	TRBD2	14	TRBJ2-5	NA	TGTGCCAGCAGCTACCAGCGGGGGGAAGAGACCCAGTACTTC	CASSYQRGEETQYF
TRBV4-3	TRBD1	14	TRBJ2-4	NA	TGCGCCAGCAGCCAAGGACAGGGTAGGAACATTCAGTACTTC	CASSQGQGRNIQYF
TRBV11-2	NA	14	TRBJ1-2	medium-sized	TGTGCCAGCAGCTCCGGGACGGGGGACTATGGCTACACCTTC	CASSSGTGDYGYTF
TRBV24-1	NA	15	TRBJ2-2	NA	TGTGCCACCAGTGATTTCACAACGAACACCGGGGAGCTGTTTTTT	CATSDFTTNTGELFF
TRBV29-1	TRBD1	13	TRBJ1-1	NA	TGCAGCGTCGAAGGGACAGGAGACACTGAAGCTTTCTTT	CSVEGTGDTEAFF
TRBV7-2	TRBD1	15	TRBJ1-3	NA	TGTGCCAGCAGCTGGGACAGGAGCTCTGGAAACACCATATATTTT	CASSWDRSSGNTIYF
TRBV24-1	TRBD2	16	TRBJ2-1	NA	TGTGCCACCAGTGACCCCGGGACTAGCGGGAGTTATGAGCAGTTCTTC	CATSDPGTSGSYEQFF
TRBV10-2	TRBD1	16	TRBJ2-7	NA	TGCGCCAGCAGTGAATCGCCCGGGACAGCGTCCTACGAGCAGTACTTC	CASSESPGTASYEQYF
TRBV6-2/TRBV6-3	TRBD2	14	TRBJ2-2	NA	TGTGCCAGCAGTCTAGCGGGAGAGCCCGGGGAGCTGTTTTTT	CASSLAGEPGELFF
TRBV6-6	NA	14	TRBJ1-3	once	TGTGCCAGCAGTTTCGGGACTTTTGGAAACACCATATATTTT	CASSFGTFGNTIYF
TRBV3-1/TRBV3-2	TRBD2	16	TRBJ2-7	once	TGTGCCAGCAGCCCAAGGACTAGCGGGAGCCAATCCGAGCAGTACTTC	CASSPRTSGSQSEQYF
TRBV27	NA	13	TRBJ2-1	NA	TGTGCCAGCAGCTTGGGCAGGGACAATGAGCAGTTCTTC	CASSLGRDNEQFF
TRBV6-1	NA	16	TRBJ1-5	NA	TGTGCCAGCAGTGAACCCCGGAGCGGCTACAATCAGCCCCAGCATTTT	CASSEPRSGYNQPQHF
TRBV19	NA	13	TRBJ1-2	few	TGTGCCAGTAGTTTTCAGGGTACATCTGGCTACACCTTC	CASSFQGTSGYTF
TRBV13	NA	17	TRBJ1-2	NA	TGTGCCAGCAGCCATCTTGAGAGGGGGAAGTACCCCTATGGCTACACCTTC	CASSHLERGKYPYGYTF
TRBV24-1	TRBD2	18	TRBJ2-2	once	TGTGCCACCAGTGATTTGCAAATACTAGCGGGAAACACCGGGGAGCTGTTTTTT	CATSDLQILAGNTGELFF
TRBV13	NA	15	TRBJ2-7	NA	TGTGCCAGCAGCTCTCGGAGGGGATCTGGCTACGAGCAGTACTTC	CASSSRRGSGYEQYF
TRBV4-1	TRBD2	15	TRBJ2-7	NA	TGCGCCAGCAGCCAAGGATTGGCGGGAGTTTACGAGCAGTACTTC	CASSQGLAGVYEQYF
TRBV11-2	TRBD2	15	TRBJ2-7	NA	TGTGCCAGCAGCTGGGGACTAGCGGGATCACACGAGCAGTACTTC	CASSWGLAGSHEQYF
TRBV4-2	NA	16	TRBJ2-3	NA	TGTGCCAGCAGCCAAGATTTTGCCAGGCCCACAGATACGCAGTATTTT	CASSQDFARPTDTQYF
TRBV21-1	NA	16	TRBJ2-2	NA	TGTGCCAGCAGCAAATTCGACAGAGAGAACACCGGGGAGCTGTTTTTT	CASSKFDRENTGELFF
TRBV30	TRBD2	18	TRBJ2-3	NA	TGTGCCTGGAGCGCCTTTGGACTAGCGGGAGGGCGAGCAGATACGCAGTATTTT	CAWSAFGLAGGRADTQYF
TRBV19	NA	14	TRBJ2-2	NA	TGTGCCAGTACCAGGACAGTGAACACCGGGGAGCTGTTTTTT	CASTRTVNTGELFF
TRBV7-6	TRBD1	16	TRBJ1-1	NA	TGTGCCAGCAGCTTAGATGGGACAGGGGTGAACACTGAAGCTTTCTTT	CASSLDGTGVNTEAFF
TRBV5-6	TRBD1	14	TRBJ2-7	NA	TGTGCCAGCAGCGTCGGGACAGGGTTTTCCGAGCAGTACTTC	CASSVGTGFSEQYF
TRBV14	NA	13	TRBJ1-1	NA	TGTGCCAGCAGCCAAGATCTCAGGGCTGAAGCTTTCTTT	CASSQDLRAEAFF
TRBV14	NA	15	TRBJ1-1	few	TGTGCCAGCAGCCAAGCTTGGGGGGAAGGCACTGAAGCTTTCTTT	CASSQAWGEGTEAFF
TRBV20-1	NA	13	TRBJ2-3	NA	TGCAGTGCTAGTGTGACCCAGAGAGGTGCGCAGTATTTT	CSASVTQRGAQYF
TRBV27	NA	13	TRBJ2-7	NA	TGTGCCAGCAGTTTATCATACTCCTACGAGCAGTACTTC	CASSLSYSYEQYF
TRBV7-9	TRBD1	16	TRBJ2-7	NA	TGTGCCAGCAGCCCTTCAGGGGGTGTACAATCCTACGAGCAGTACTTC	CASSPSGGVQSYEQYF
TRBV19	TRBD2	16	TRBJ2-5	NA	TGTGCCAGTAGTATTGGGACTAAGCGGGGGCAAGAGACCCAGTACTTC	CASSIGTKRGQETQYF
TRBV19	NA	12	TRBJ2-1	NA	TGTGCCAGTAAGGGGTTGTACAATGAGCAGTTCTTC	CASKGLYNEQFF